This is a list of T cell receptor beta chains from one sample in a study of shared clonotypes between healthy human individuals. TCRdb keeps only in-frame clones here, not all; method: immunoSEQ multiplex PCR. The profile shows about 710,000 clones, 60% to 75% of them singletons. Sequencing used memory CD4+ T cells sorted from blood. These receptors all come from a woman aged 25 to 39 in good health. CDR3s include the opening cysteine and the closing phenylalanine or tryptophan. Fields, in order: clone size, V gene, J gene, D gene, CDR3 DNA, CDR3 protein. The D gene is left open where the match is weak. Part of the rows lack a size; the others show once, few, many or a class for expanded clones.

NA	TRBV2	TRBJ1-4	NA	TGTGCCAGCAGTGCCGAAGGCAGGGCGGGTGAAAAACTGTTTTTT	CASSAEGRAGEKLFF
NA	TRBV15	TRBJ2-3	NA	TGTGCCACCAGCAGGGGGGGCGACTCCCGCACAGATACGCAGTATTTT	CATSRGGDSRTDTQYF
NA	TRBV5-1	TRBJ2-5	NA	TGCGCCAGCAGCTTGGATCCGTCGGAGACCCAGTACTTC	CASSLDPSETQYF
NA	TRBV7-9	TRBJ1-3	NA	TGTGCCAGCAGCTTATTGGCTGGAAACACCATATATTTT	CASSLLAGNTIYF
few	TRBV19	TRBJ1-2	NA	TGTGCCAGTAGTACAAGAGTCGAGAGGGATGGCTACACCTTC	CASSTRVERDGYTF
NA	TRBV6-5	TRBJ2-2	TRBD2	TGTGCCAGCAGTTATTCGCGCCAGCGGGAGACCGGGGAGCTGTTTTTT	CASSYSRQRETGELFF
NA	TRBV28	TRBJ2-2	NA	TGTGCCAGCAGTTTTGGGCGGTACGGGGCCCCGAACACCGGGGAGCTGTTTTTT	CASSFGRYGAPNTGELFF
NA	TRBV7-9	TRBJ2-7	TRBD1	TGTGCCGGGGGACAGGGGGTCTACGAGCAGTACTTC	CAGGQGVYEQYF
NA	TRBV5-6	TRBJ2-7	TRBD2	TGTGCCAGCAGCGTCAACGGTGGGAGGGGATCCCACGAGCAGTACTTC	CASSVNGGRGSHEQYF
few	TRBV6-4	TRBJ2-3	NA	TGTGCCAGCAGTGACTCGGTTGGGGGAGCAGATACGCAGTATTTT	CASSDSVGGADTQYF
once	TRBV30	TRBJ2-7	NA	TGTGCCTGGAGATCGGACGTTACCTACGAGCAGTACTTC	CAWRSDVTYEQYF
NA	TRBV11-2	TRBJ2-2	NA	TGTGCCAGCACCCCCGATTGGGTTTCGGACGGGGAGCTGTTTTTT	CASTPDWVSDGELFF
NA	TRBV4-1	TRBJ1-3	NA	TGCGCCAGCAGCCAATGGGACTCTGGAAACACCATATATTTT	CASSQWDSGNTIYF
once	TRBV29-1	TRBJ2-2	NA	TGCAGCGTTGGGGCCCCCAAAGGGGGTAACACCGGGGAGCTGTTTTTT	CSVGAPKGGNTGELFF
NA	TRBV29-1	TRBJ1-1	NA	TGCAGCGTTGACAGGGACACTGAAGCTTTCTTT	CSVDRDTEAFF
NA	TRBV28	TRBJ2-1	NA	TGTGCCAGCAGTTTATTTAACAAGGAGCAGTTCTTC	CASSLFNKEQFF
NA	TRBV5-8	TRBJ1-1	NA	TGTGCCAGCAGCTTGCGATCCCCGGGACCGAGTTCTTCCCTAGCTTTCTTT	CASSLRSPGPSSSLAFF
NA	TRBV5-6	TRBJ1-5	TRBD1	TGTGCCAGCAGCCCTAAGACAGGGAATCAGCCCCAGCATTTT	CASSPKTGNQPQHF
few	TRBV5-1	TRBJ2-1	TRBD2	TGCGCCAGCAGCTTGTTGGGAGCGGGGACCTACAATGAGCAGTTCTTC	CASSLLGAGTYNEQFF
few	TRBV28	TRBJ2-3	TRBD2	TGTGCCAGCAGTCCCTTCACTTTTAGCGGGAGGGCGGGGGATACGCAGTATTTT	CASSPFTFSGRAGDTQYF
NA	TRBV4-2	TRBJ2-1	TRBD2	TGTGCCAGCAGCCAAGAACTAGCGGGAGATTTAGATGAGCAGTTCTTC	CASSQELAGDLDEQFF
NA	TRBV10-2	TRBJ2-5	NA	TGCGCCAGCAACCAACCAACGGGGACCCAGTACTTC	CASNQPTGTQYF
NA	TRBV7-9	TRBJ2-1	TRBD2	TGTGCCAGCAGCTTAGGGACTAGCCCGACGGCTGAGCAGTTCTTC	CASSLGTSPTAEQFF
few	TRBV2	TRBJ1-2	NA	TGTGCCAGCAGAACTAATGTGTTTGGCTACACCTTC	CASRTNVFGYTF
NA	TRBV29-1	TRBJ1-2	TRBD1	TGCAGCGGTGCCGGGACAGGGGATCTCTCTGGCTACACCTTC	CSGAGTGDLSGYTF
NA	TRBV4-2	TRBJ1-2	TRBD1	TGTGCCAGCAGGAGGGGGCAAGGGGATGGCTACACCTTC	CASRRGQGDGYTF
NA	TRBV7-3	TRBJ2-5	TRBD2	TGTGCCAGCAGCACGGGACTACAAGAGACCCAGTACTTC	CASSTGLQETQYF
once	TRBV7-8	TRBJ1-1	TRBD1	TGTGCCAGCAGCTTAAGTGCGGTGCCGGGACAGAAAGCTTTCTTT	CASSLSAVPGQKAFF
NA	TRBV18	TRBJ2-1	NA	TGTGCCAGCTCACCGGGTACAAACCGCGGGTACCTAGAGCAGTTCTTC	CASSPGTNRGYLEQFF
NA	TRBV5-1	TRBJ2-7	NA	TGCGCCAGCAGATTGGGGTTCGAGGGTAGATACGAGCAGTACTTC	CASRLGFEGRYEQYF
NA	TRBV7-9	TRBJ2-7	NA	TGTGCCAGCAGCTCGACTCCTTCCTACGAGCAGTACTTC	CASSSTPSYEQYF
NA	TRBV9	TRBJ2-7	NA	TGTGCCAGCAGCGTAGCTTGGGGTTCCTACGAGCAGTACTTC	CASSVAWGSYEQYF
NA	TRBV4-1	TRBJ2-3	NA	TGCGCCAGCACCACAAGAACTAGCACAGATACGCAGTATTTT	CASTTRTSTDTQYF
once	TRBV9	TRBJ2-3	NA	TGTGCCAGCAGCGAAAACCCTAAAACTTGGAGTAGCACAGATACGCAGTATTTT	CASSENPKTWSSTDTQYF
few	TRBV28	TRBJ2-7	NA	TGTGCCAGCAGTTTAGGGATTTACGAGCAGTACTTC	CASSLGIYEQYF
few	TRBV27	TRBJ1-1	NA	TGTGCCAGCAGTCCGTGGGGAAGGGGCACTGAAGCTTTCTTT	CASSPWGRGTEAFF
NA	TRBV7-9	TRBJ2-3	NA	TGTGCCAGCAGCTCACAGGCGACCTCCACAGATACGCAGTATTTT	CASSSQATSTDTQYF
few	TRBV27	TRBJ2-5	NA	TGTGCCAGCAGTTTGCGGGGACTGGGGCAAGAGACCCAGTACTTC	CASSLRGLGQETQYF
NA	TRBV6-1	TRBJ2-7	NA	TGTGCCAGCAGTCAACAGAGGACCGAATCCTACGAGCAGTACTTC	CASSQQRTESYEQYF
NA	TRBV7-6	TRBJ2-5	NA	TGTGCCAGCAGCCCCAGGGGGGGAGCCAGCGCAGAGACCCAGTACTTC	CASSPRGGASAETQYF
many	TRBV19	TRBJ1-1	NA	TGTGCCAGTAGTATAGAGAGGACAGCATCCTTTGGAGCTTTCTTT	CASSIERTASFGAFF
few	TRBV29-1	TRBJ2-7	TRBD2	TGCAGCGTTACCCCTAGCGGGGGCCTCTACGAGCAGTACTTC	CSVTPSGGLYEQYF
NA	TRBV18	TRBJ2-1	TRBD2	TGTGCCAGCTCAGCCAGCGGGAACTCCTACAATGAGCAGTTCTTC	CASSASGNSYNEQFF
few	TRBV30	TRBJ1-1	TRBD1	TGTGCCTACGACAGGGGCATGAACACTGAAGCTTTCTTT	CAYDRGMNTEAFF
once	TRBV30	TRBJ2-1	NA	TGTGCCTGGAGTGTACAAAACAATGAGCAGTTCTTC	CAWSVQNNEQFF
NA	TRBV28	TRBJ1-2	TRBD1	TGTGCCAGCAGTTACCGGGACAGGGAATTCTATGGCTACACCTTC	CASSYRDREFYGYTF
NA	TRBV9	TRBJ1-2	TRBD1	TGTGCCAGCAGCGATACAGGGGGCTATGGCTACACCTTC	CASSDTGGYGYTF
NA	TRBV2	TRBJ2-5	NA	TGTGCCAGCAGTGAAGCGGAAGTCAGCCAAGAGACCCAGTACTTC	CASSEAEVSQETQYF
once	TRBV11-2	TRBJ2-3	NA	TGTGCCAGCAGCTCAAGGGGGGCAGGGTCGGCAGATACGCAGTATTTT	CASSSRGAGSADTQYF
NA	TRBV6-4	TRBJ2-1	TRBD2	TGTGCCAGCAGTCCGGGACTAGCGGGAGACAATGAGCAGTTCTTC	CASSPGLAGDNEQFF
NA	TRBV13	TRBJ2-7	TRBD2	TGTGCCAGCAGCATCAGAACTAGCGGGCCATCCAGGAGCTCCTACGAGCAGTACTTC	CASSIRTSGPSRSSYEQYF
NA	TRBV18	TRBJ1-1	TRBD1	TGTGCCAGCTCACCCCCCGGGACAGGACACCAGAACACTGAAGCTTTCTTT	CASSPPGTGHQNTEAFF
NA	TRBV5-1	TRBJ2-1	NA	TGCGCCAGCAGCTTTAAGTGGGGAGAGGCTAGTGAGCAGTTCTTC	CASSFKWGEASEQFF
NA	TRBV5-1	TRBJ1-3	NA	TGCGCCAGCAGCTTGGGCGACAATGGAAACACCATATATTTT	CASSLGDNGNTIYF